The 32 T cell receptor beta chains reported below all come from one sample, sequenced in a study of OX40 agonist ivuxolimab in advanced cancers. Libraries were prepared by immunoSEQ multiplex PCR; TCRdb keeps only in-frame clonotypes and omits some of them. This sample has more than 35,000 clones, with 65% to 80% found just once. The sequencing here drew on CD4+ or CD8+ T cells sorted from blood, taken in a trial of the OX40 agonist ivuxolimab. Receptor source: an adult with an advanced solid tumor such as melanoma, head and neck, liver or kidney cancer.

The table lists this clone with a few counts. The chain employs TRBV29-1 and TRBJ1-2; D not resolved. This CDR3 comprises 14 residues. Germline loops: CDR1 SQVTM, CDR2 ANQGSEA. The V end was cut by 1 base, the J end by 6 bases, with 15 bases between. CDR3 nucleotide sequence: TGCAGCGTTGAAGGTAGGAGCGATTATGATGGCTACACCTTC. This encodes CSVEGRSDYDGYTF.

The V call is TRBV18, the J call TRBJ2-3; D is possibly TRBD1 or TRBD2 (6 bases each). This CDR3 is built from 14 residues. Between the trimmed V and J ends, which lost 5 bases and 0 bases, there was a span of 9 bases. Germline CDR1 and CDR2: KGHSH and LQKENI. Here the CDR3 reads CASSRGVSTDTQYF. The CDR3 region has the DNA TGTGCCAGCTCAAGGGGGGTCAGCACAGATACGCAGTATTTT.

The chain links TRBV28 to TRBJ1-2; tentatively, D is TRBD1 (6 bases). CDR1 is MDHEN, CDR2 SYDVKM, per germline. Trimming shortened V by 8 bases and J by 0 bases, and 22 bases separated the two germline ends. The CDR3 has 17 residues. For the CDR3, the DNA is TGTGCCAGCCCACCTTACAGGGTGCGAAGCTCTAACTATGGCTACACCTTC. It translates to CASPPYRVRSSNYGYTF.

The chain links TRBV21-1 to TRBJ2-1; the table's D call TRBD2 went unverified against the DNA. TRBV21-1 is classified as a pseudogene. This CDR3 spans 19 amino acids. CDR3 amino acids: CASSKERVGLAVSYNEQFF. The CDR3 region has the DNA TGTGCCAGCAGCAAAGAAAGGGTCGGGCTAGCGGTTTCCTACAATGAGCAGTTCTTC.

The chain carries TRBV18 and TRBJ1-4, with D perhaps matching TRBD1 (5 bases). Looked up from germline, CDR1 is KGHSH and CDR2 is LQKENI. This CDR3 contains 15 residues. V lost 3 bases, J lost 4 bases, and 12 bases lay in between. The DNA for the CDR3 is TGTGCCAGCTCACCCGGGGCGGATCATAATGAAAAACTGTTTTTT. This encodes CASSPGADHNEKLFF.

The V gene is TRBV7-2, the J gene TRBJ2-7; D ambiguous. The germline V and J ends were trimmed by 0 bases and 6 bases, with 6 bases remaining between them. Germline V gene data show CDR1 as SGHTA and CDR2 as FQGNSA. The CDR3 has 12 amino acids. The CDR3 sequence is CASSLAFGEQYF. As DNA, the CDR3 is TGTGCCAGCAGCTTAGCTTTCGGCGAGCAGTACTTC. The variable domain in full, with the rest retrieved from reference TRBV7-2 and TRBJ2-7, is GAGVSQSPSNKVTEKGKDVELRCDPISGHTALYWYRQSLGQGLEFLIYFQGNSAPDKSGLPSDRFSAERTGGSVSTLTIQRTQQEDSAVYLCASSLAFGEQYFGPGTRLTVT.

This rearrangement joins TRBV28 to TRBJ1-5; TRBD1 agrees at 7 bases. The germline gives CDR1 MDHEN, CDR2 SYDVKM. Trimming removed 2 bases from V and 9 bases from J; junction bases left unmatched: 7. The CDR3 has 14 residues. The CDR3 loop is CASSLQGGLGPQHF. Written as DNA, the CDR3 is TGTGCCAGCAGTTTACAGGGGGGATTAGGGCCCCAGCATTTT.

As DNA, the CDR3 is TGCGCCAGCAGCTTGGGGGGACTAGCGGGCTCCTACGAGCAGTACTTC. Translation: CASSLGGLAGSYEQYF. This chain uses TRBV5-1 with TRBJ2-7, with TRBD2 matching 12 bases. The V gene end was trimmed by 0 bases and the J gene end by 0 bases; junction bases not matched to a gene: 1. Germline loops: CDR1 SGHRS, CDR2 YFSETQ. The CDR3 runs to 16 residues.

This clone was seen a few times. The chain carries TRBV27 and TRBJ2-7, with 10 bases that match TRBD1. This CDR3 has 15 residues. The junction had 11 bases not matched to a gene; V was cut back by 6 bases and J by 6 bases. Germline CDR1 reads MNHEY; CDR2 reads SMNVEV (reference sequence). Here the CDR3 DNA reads TGTGCCAGCAGAACCGGGACAGGGGTTACTCGCGAGCAGTACTTC. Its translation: CASRTGTGVTREQYF.

As DNA, the CDR3 is TGTGCCAGCAGTTCCCTCACAGGCGGCTACACCTTC. As protein: CASSSLTGGYTF. The rearrangement joins TRBV28 to TRBJ1-2, with a possible D match to TRBD1 (5 bases). In germline, CDR1 is MDHEN, CDR2 SYDVKM. The germline V and J ends were trimmed by 4 bases and 8 bases, with 11 bases remaining between them. The CDR3 runs 12 residues.

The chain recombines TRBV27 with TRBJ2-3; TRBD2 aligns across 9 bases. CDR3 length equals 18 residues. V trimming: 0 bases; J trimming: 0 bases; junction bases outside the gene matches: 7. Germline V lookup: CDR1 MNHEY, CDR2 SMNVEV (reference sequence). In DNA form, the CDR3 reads TGTGCCAGCAGTTTATCCTGGAGGGGACTAGCTAGCACAGATACGCAGTATTTT. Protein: CASSLSWRGLASTDTQYF.

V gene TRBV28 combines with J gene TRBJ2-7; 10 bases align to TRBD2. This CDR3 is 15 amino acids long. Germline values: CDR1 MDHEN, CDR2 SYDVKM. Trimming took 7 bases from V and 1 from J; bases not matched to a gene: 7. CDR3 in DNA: TGTGCCAGCAACTCAGCGGGAGGGCCGTCCTACGAGCAGTACTTC. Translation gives CASNSAGGPSYEQYF.

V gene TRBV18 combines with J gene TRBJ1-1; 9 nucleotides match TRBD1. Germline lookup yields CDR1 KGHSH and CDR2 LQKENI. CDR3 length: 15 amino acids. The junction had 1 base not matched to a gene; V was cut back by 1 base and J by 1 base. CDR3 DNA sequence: TGTGCCAGCTCACCACGACAGGGGGGGAACACTGAAGCTTTCTTT. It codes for CASSPRQGGNTEAFF. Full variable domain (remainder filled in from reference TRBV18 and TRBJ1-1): NAGVMQNPRHLVRRRGQEARLRCSPMKGHSHVYWYRQLPEEGLKFMVYLQKENIIDESGMPKERFSAEFPKEGPSILRIQQVVRGDSAAYFCASSPRQGGNTEAFFGQGTRLTVV.

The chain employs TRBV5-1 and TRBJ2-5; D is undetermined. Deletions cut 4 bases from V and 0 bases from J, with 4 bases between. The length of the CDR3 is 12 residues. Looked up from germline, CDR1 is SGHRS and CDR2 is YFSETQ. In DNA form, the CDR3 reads TGCGCCAGCAGCGTAGACCAAGAGACCCAGTACTTC. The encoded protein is CASSVDQETQYF.

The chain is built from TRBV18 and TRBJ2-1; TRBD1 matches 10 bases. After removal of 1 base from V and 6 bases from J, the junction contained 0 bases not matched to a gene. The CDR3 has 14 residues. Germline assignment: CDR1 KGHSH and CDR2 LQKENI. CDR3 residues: CASSPRTGGNEQFF. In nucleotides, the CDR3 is TGTGCCAGCTCACCACGGACAGGGGGCAATGAGCAGTTCTTC.

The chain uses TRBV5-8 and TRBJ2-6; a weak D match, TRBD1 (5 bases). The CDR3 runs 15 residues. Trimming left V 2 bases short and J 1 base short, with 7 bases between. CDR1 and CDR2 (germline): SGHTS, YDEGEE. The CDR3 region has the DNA TGTGCCAGCAGCTTCCAGGGTTCTGGGGCCAACGTCCTGACTTTC. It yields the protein CASSFQGSGANVLTF.

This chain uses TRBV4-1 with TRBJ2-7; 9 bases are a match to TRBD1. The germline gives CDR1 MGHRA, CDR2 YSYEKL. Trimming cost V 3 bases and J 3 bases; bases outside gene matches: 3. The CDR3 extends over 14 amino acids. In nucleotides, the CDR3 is TGCGCCAGCAGCCAGGGGGGACAGGGCTACGAGCAGTACTTC. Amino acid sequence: CASSQGGQGYEQYF.

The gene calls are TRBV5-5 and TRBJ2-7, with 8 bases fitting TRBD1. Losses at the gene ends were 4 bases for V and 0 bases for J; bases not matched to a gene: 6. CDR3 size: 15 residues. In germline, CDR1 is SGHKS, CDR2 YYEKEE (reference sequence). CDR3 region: CASSQGQVSSYEQYF. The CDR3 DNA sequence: TGTGCCAGCAGCCAGGGACAGGTTAGCTCCTACGAGCAGTACTTC.

The CDR3 nucleotides are TGTGCCAGCACCAAAGCCGGGACTTACATTAATGAGCAGTTCTTC. Protein sequence: CASTKAGTYINEQFF. The chain employs TRBV28 and TRBJ2-1; D is possibly TRBD2 (6 bases). CDR3 size: 15 residues. V lost 7 bases, J lost 7 bases, and 20 bases lay in between. Germline CDR1 is MDHEN and CDR2 is SYDVKM.

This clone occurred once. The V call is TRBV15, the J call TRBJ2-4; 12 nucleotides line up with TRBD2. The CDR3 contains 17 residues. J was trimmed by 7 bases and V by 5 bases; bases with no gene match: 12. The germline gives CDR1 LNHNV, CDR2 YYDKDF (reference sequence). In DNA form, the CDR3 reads TGTGCCACCAGCGCCCGACTAGCGGGGGTGATCGGGAACATTCAGTACTTC. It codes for CATSARLAGVIGNIQYF.

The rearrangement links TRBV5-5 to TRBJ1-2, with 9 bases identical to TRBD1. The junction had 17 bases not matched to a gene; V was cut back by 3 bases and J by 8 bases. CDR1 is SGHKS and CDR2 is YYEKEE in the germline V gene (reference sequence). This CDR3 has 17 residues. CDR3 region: CASSSTVTGQGAGGYTF. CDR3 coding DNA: TGTGCCAGCAGCTCTACGGTGACGGGACAGGGAGCCGGGGGCTACACCTTC.

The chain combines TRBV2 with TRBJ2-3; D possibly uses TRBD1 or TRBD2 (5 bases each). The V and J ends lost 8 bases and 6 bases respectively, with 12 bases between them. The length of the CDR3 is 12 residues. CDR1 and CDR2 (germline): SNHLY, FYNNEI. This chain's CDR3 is CASGGIADTQYF. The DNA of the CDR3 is TGTGCCAGCGGGGGAATAGCGGATACGCAGTATTTT.

As DNA, the CDR3 is TGCGCCAGCAGCTTGACAGCGGGAGAATTCTACGAGCAGTACTTC. Protein sequence: CASSLTAGEFYEQYF. The J gene is TRBJ2-7, the V gene TRBV5-1, with 8 bases identical to TRBD2. J lost 3 bases, V lost 1 base, and 6 bases had no gene match. Germline V CDR1 and CDR2: SGHRS, YFSETQ. This CDR3 is 15 amino acids long.

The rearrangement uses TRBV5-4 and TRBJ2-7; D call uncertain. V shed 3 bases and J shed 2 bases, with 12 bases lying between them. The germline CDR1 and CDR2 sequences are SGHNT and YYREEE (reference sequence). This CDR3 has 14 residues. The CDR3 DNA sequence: TGTGCCAGCAGCTCGAAGGCCGGGCCCTACGAGCAGTACTTC. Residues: CASSSKAGPYEQYF. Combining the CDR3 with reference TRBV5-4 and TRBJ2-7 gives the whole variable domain ETGVTQSPTHLIKTRGQQVTLRCSSQSGHNTVSWYQQALGQGPQFIFQYYREEENGRGNFPPRFSGLQFPNYSSELNVNALELDDSALYLCASSSKAGPYEQYFGPGTRLTVT.

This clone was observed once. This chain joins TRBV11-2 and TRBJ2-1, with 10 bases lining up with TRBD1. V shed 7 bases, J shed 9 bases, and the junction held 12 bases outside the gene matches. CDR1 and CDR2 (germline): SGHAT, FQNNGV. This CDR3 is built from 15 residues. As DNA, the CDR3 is TGTGCCAGCACCCAAACGGGACAGGGGTTAAGTGAGCAGTTCTTC. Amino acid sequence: CASTQTGQGLSEQFF. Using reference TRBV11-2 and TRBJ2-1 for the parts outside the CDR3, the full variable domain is EAGVAQSPRYKIIEKRQSVAFWCNPISGHATLYWYQQILGQGPKLLIQFQNNGVVDDSQLPKDRFSAERLKGVDSTLKIQPAKLEDSAVYLCASTQTGQGLSEQFFGPGTRLTVL.

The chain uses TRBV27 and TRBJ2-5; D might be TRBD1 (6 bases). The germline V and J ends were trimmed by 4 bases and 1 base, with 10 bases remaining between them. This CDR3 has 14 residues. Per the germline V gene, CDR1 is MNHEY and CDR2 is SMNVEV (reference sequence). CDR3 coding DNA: TGTGCCAGCAGTTCAGGGGCCCTCCAAGAGACCCAGTACTTC. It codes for CASSSGALQETQYF.

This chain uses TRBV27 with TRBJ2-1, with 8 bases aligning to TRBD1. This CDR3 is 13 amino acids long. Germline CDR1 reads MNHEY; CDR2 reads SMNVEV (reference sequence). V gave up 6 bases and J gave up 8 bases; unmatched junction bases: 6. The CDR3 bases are TGTGCCAGCAGGAAGACAGGGGCGCATGAGCAGTTCTTC. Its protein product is CASRKTGAHEQFF.

As DNA, the CDR3 is TGTGCCAGCACTCCAAGGGGCACTAGCGGGAATGAGCAGTTCTTC. Protein sequence: CASTPRGTSGNEQFF. The chain carries TRBV6-6 and TRBJ2-1, with TRBD2 matching 9 bases. The CDR3 covers 15 residues. Germline V gives CDR1 MNHNY, CDR2 SVGAGI (reference sequence). With 7 bases clipped from V and 7 bases from J, the junction kept 11 bases outside the gene matches.

The CDR3 is CASREQNTGELFF. DNA for the CDR3: TGTGCTAGCAGAGAACAGAACACCGGGGAGCTGTTTTTT. The V gene is TRBV12-5, the J gene TRBJ2-2; D is uncertain. Germline loops: CDR1 LGHNT, CDR2 FRNRAP. V shed 9 bases and J shed 1 base, with 9 bases lying between them. This CDR3 contains 13 residues.

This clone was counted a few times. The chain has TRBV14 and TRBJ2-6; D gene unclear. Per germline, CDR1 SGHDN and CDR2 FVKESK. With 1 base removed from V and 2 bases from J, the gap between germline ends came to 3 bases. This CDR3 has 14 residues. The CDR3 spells CASSQGPGANVLTF. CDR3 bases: TGTGCCAGCAGCCAAGGGCCTGGGGCCAACGTCCTGACTTTC.

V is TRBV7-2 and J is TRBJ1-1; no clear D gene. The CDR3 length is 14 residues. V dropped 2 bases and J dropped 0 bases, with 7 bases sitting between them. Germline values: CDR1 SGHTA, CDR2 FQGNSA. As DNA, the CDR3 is TGTGCCAGCAGCTTACTACGGATGAACACTGAAGCTTTCTTT. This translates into CASSLLRMNTEAFF.

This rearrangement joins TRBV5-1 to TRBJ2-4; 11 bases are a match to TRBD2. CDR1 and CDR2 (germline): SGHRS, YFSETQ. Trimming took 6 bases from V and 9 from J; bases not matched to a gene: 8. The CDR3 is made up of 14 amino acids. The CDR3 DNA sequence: TGCGCCAGCAAAACTAGCGGGAGTCAAAGCATTCAGTACTTC. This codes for CASKTSGSQSIQYF.